This TCR beta chain appears in the sequencing data of a study of cytomegalovirus exposure and HLA in healthy donors. A word on this clone: Its antigen is unidentified.

Vbeta (60) and Jbeta (13) primers were used in the PCR. Sequencing was performed with immunoSEQ multiplex PCR; in TCRdb, only in-frame clones are kept and a portion is missing. The table has around 110,000 clones, 8% to 10% seen once. Study-wide results and limits: In a later analysis, about 17,000 TCR beta sequences were associated with HLA alleles at 0.05 false discovery rate. Donors belonging to an Asian-associated ancestry cluster reportedly showed fewer N-insertions in productive TCRs than the approximately 680-donor mean, according to what a later analysis found.

The CDR3 contains 17 residues. J lost 1 base, V lost 6 bases, and 9 bases had no gene match. The germline CDR1 and CDR2 sequences are MDHEN and SYDVKM. The J gene is TRBJ2-4, the V gene TRBV28; 10 nucleotides agree with TRBD1. This sequence originates from a man aged 25-45 years in good health and CMV-seronegative. Sequencing was carried out using PBMCs. CDR3 residues: CASSFAVGQGAKNIQYF. CDR3 bases: TGTGCCAGCAGCTTCGCAGTGGGACAGGGGGCCAAAAACATTCAGTACTTC.